Reported below is one T cell receptor beta chain. The antigen remains unidentified. This record comes from a study of long-term antiretroviral therapy in people with HIV. Participants living with HIV all received treatment in the United States. Each specimen consisted of roughly 0.9-10 million cryopreserved PBMC prior to extraction of DNA. The V and J ends lost 4 bases and 8 bases, in that order; junction bases with no gene match: 8. Germline lookup yields CDR1 LNHDA and CDR2 SQIVND (reference sequence). This CDR3 region has 14 residues. Study-level results: The study collected blood between the mid-2000s and the late 2010s, possibly under older ART regimens. Repertoires looked antigen-experienced, with only a slight naive shift after ART.

At the survey level, the v3.0 immunoSEQ assay was run. Assay used: immunoSEQ multiplex PCR; TCRdb lists only in-frame clones, some missing. This sample carries 25,000 to 30,000 clones, about 86% of them seen once, and the ten largest clones take less than 6%. The sequencing here drew on unsorted PBMCs, taken 0.8 years after starting antiretroviral therapy. This clonotype originated in a woman under 40 with HIV. The chain links TRBV19 to TRBJ1-2; 9 nucleotides agree with TRBD1. The CDR3 loop reads CASSTGTGLEGYTF. As DNA, the CDR3 is TGTGCCAGTAGTACCGGGACAGGGCTGGAGGGCTACACCTTC.